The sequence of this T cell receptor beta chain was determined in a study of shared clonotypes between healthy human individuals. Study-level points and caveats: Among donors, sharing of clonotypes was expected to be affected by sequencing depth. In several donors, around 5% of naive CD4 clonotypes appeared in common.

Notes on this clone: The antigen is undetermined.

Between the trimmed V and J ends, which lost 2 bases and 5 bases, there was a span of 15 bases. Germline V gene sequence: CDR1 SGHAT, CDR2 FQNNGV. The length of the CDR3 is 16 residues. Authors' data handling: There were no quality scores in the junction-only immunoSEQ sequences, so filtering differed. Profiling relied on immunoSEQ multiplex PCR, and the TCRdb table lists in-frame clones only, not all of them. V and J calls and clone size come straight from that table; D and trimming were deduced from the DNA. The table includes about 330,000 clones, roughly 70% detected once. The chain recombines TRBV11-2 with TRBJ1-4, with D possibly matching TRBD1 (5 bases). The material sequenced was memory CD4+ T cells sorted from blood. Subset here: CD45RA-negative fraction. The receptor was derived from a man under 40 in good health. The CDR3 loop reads CASSLRAGSWNEKLFF. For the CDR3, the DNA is TGTGCCAGCAGCTTAAGGGCAGGGTCATGGAATGAAAAACTGTTTTTT.